This passage covers 21 T cell receptor beta chains from one sample sequenced in a study of blood T cell repertoires in COVID-19. TCRdb's table, derived via immunoSEQ multiplex PCR, lists solely in-frame clones and lacks some. The sample has 90,000 or so clones, about 82% seen once. The sequencing input was peripheral blood. These receptors were obtained from a man in his forties or fifties with active COVID-19.

The chain couples TRBV29-1 to TRBJ2-1, with D possibly TRBD2 on 6 matching bases. Per germline, CDR1 SQVTM and CDR2 ANQGSEA. Trimming removed 4 bases from V and 6 bases from J, with 13 bases in between. The CDR3 length is 13 residues. Written as DNA, the CDR3 is TGCAGCGTTGGCGGGGACCGAGCCAATGAGCAGTTCTTC. Translated: CSVGGDRANEQFF.

This chain links TRBV15 with TRBJ1-1; D unresolved. This CDR3 contains 13 residues. Germline lookup yields CDR1 LNHNV and CDR2 YYDKDF (reference sequence). Between the trimmed V and J ends, which lost 0 bases and 3 bases, there was a span of 5 bases. CDR3 bases: TGTGCCACCAGCAGAGATCGGGACACTGAAGCTTTCTTT. Amino acids: CATSRDRDTEAFF.

The rearrangement links TRBV28 to TRBJ2-3, with 12 bases lining up with TRBD2. CDR3 length equals 15 residues. The germline gives CDR1 MDHEN, CDR2 SYDVKM. Trimming cost V 6 bases and J 5 bases; bases outside gene matches: 6. CDR3 DNA: TGTGCCAGCAGCCCCGCTAGCGGGAGGGTAGATACGCAGTATTTT. It is translated as CASSPASGRVDTQYF. Filled out from reference TRBV28 and TRBJ2-3, the complete variable domain reads DVKVTQSSRYLVKRTGEKVFLECVQDMDHENMFWYRQDPGLGLRLIYFSYDVKMKEKGDIPEGYSVSREKKERFSLILESASTNQTSMYLCASSPASGRVDTQYFGPGTRLTVL.

The V and J genes are TRBV24-1 and TRBJ2-7; a possible D gene is TRBD2 (5 bases). Trimming cost V 1 base and J 3 bases, with 6 bases left between them. Germline V gene sequence: CDR1 KGHDR, CDR2 SFDVKD. This CDR3 region has 13 residues. CDR3 protein: CATSDFRGYEQYF. The DNA of the CDR3 is TGTGCCACCAGTGATTTTCGGGGCTACGAGCAGTACTTC.

The chain links TRBV4-2 to TRBJ1-4; tentatively, D is TRBD1 (5 bases). Germline V gene data show CDR1 as LGHNA and CDR2 as YNFKEQ. The CDR3 sequence is 16 residues long. With 0 bases removed from V and 15 bases from J, the gap between germline ends came to 23 bases. The CDR3 region has the DNA TGTGCCAGCAGCCAAGATAAAACAGGAGCTTTCGACACATTGTTTTTT. Translation gives CASSQDKTGAFDTLFF.

The gene calls are TRBV10-1 and TRBJ1-1, with 8 bases that match TRBD1. V lost 10 bases, J lost 4 bases, and 11 bases stayed unmatched. The CDR3 has 14 residues. Germline loops: CDR1 WNHNN, CDR2 SYGVQD (reference sequence). CDR3 loop: CATDPETGATEAFF. The CDR3 nucleotides are TGCGCCACCGACCCCGAGACAGGGGCCACTGAAGCTTTCTTT.

This clone occurred a few times. This chain joins TRBV6-5 and TRBJ2-3; D remains ambiguous. With 7 bases removed from V and 2 bases from J, the gap between germline ends came to 7 bases. In germline, CDR1 is MNHEY, CDR2 SVGAGI. The CDR3 covers 12 residues. The CDR3 coding sequence is TGTGCCAGCACCCTCTACACAGATACGCAGTATTTT. Translated, it gives CASTLYTDTQYF.

The sample holds a few counts of this clone. The rearrangement joins TRBV21-1 to TRBJ2-2; the table's D call, TRBD1, was not checked against the DNA. TRBV21-1 is given as a pseudogene. CDR3 length: 15 residues. The CDR3 nucleotides are TGTGCCAGCTCGACGGGACAGCCGAACACCGGGGAGCTGTTTTTT. It specifies CASSTGQPNTGELFF.

This chain joins TRBV7-8 and TRBJ2-3; TRBD1 might be the D (5 bases). From germline, CDR1 is SGHVS and CDR2 FQNEAQ. Deletions cut 5 bases from V and 2 bases from J, with 11 bases between. The CDR3 spans 14 residues. CDR3 sequence: CASSPGHPTDTQYF. The CDR3 coding sequence is TGTGCCAGCAGCCCAGGACATCCCACAGATACGCAGTATTTT. Looking up the rest from reference TRBV7-8 and TRBJ2-3 gives the full variable domain: GAGVSQSPRYKVAKRGQDVALRCDPISGHVSLFWYQQALGQGPEFLTYFQNEAQLDKSGLPSDRFFAERPEGSVSTLKIQRTQQEDSAVYLCASSPGHPTDTQYFGPGTRLTVL.

V and J are TRBV19 and TRBJ1-6; a possible D gene is TRBD1 (6 bases). The CDR3 length is 18 residues. V was pared by 5 bases and J by 10 bases, with 27 bases between. CDR1 and CDR2 from the germline V gene are LNHDA and SQIVND (reference sequence). CDR3: CASSYENRQGGIGSPLHF. The CDR3 DNA sequence: TGTGCCAGTAGTTACGAAAATCGTCAAGGGGGAATTGGATCACCCCTCCACTTT.

The chain combines TRBV7-2 with TRBJ2-2, with 8 bases aligning to TRBD2. V was clipped by 6 bases and J by 1 base; unmatched bases: 4. CDR1 is SGHTA, CDR2 FQGNSA, per germline. The CDR3 loop spans 15 amino acids. The CDR3 sequence: CASRLTSGNTGELFF. CDR3 DNA sequence: TGTGCCAGCAGACTAACTAGCGGGAACACCGGGGAGCTGTTTTTT.

The chain uses TRBV5-1 and TRBJ2-3; D might be TRBD1 (6 bases). The CDR3 covers 14 residues. The ends were cut back, 8 bases at V and 0 bases at J, with 13 bases in the middle. CDR1 is SGHRS, CDR2 YFSETQ, per germline. For the CDR3, the DNA is TGCGCCAGTCGGGACACCTCTAGCACAGATACGCAGTATTTT. Amino acid sequence: CASRDTSSTDTQYF. Full variable domain (rest looked up from reference TRBV5-1 and TRBJ2-3): KAGVTQTPRYLIKTRGQQVTLSCSPISGHRSVSWYQQTPGQGLQFLFEYFSETQRNKGNFPGRFSGRQFSNSRSEMNVSTLELGDSALYLCASRDTSSTDTQYFGPGTRLTVL.

This chain connects TRBV6-2 or TRBV6-3 to TRBJ2-7, with D perhaps matching TRBD1 (6 bases). Germline V gives CDR1 MNHEY, CDR2 SVGEGT. The CDR3 loop spans 15 amino acids. The ends were cut back, 4 bases at V and 3 bases at J, with 16 bases in the middle. This chain's CDR3 is CASSSPDRIRYEQYF. CDR3 bases: TGTGCCAGCAGTTCTCCGGACAGAATTCGCTACGAGCAGTACTTC.

The chain employs TRBV6-1 and TRBJ2-7; D remains unclear. Looked up from germline, CDR1 is MNHNS and CDR2 is SASEGT. CDR3 length equals 13 residues. Trimming shortened V by 2 bases and J by 0 bases, and 5 bases separated the two germline ends. The CDR3 region is CASSELSSYEQYF. The CDR3 DNA follows: TGTGCCAGCAGTGAACTGAGCTCCTACGAGCAGTACTTC.

In this sample, this clone turned up many times. The genes are TRBV14 and TRBJ2-5; D not resolved. The CDR3 is 13 amino acids. The ends were cut back, 4 bases at V and 4 bases at J, with 10 bases in the middle. The germline CDR1 and CDR2 sequences are SGHDN and FVKESK. CDR3 in amino acids: CASSPQLGETQYF. CDR3 nucleotides: TGTGCCAGCAGCCCTCAGCTAGGAGAGACCCAGTACTTC.

The table lists this clone with a count of one. V gene TRBV6-5 combines with J gene TRBJ2-7, with TRBD1 identical over 7 bases. Per germline, CDR1 MNHEY and CDR2 SVGAGI. This CDR3 spans 15 amino acids. V was pared by 2 bases and J by 4 bases, with 8 bases of the junction left unmatched. The chain's CDR3 is CASSYDPRQGYEQYF. The DNA for the CDR3 is TGTGCCAGCAGTTACGATCCGAGACAGGGTTACGAGCAGTACTTC.

CDR3 nucleotide sequence: TGTGCCAGCAGCCCAGGGGCGGTTACAGGGTCGCTAGTTCAGCCCCAGCATTTT. Its translation: CASSPGAVTGSLVQPQHF. V gene TRBV7-2 combines with J gene TRBJ1-5; weak D call: TRBD1 (6 bases). CDR1 and CDR2 from the germline V gene are SGHTA and FQGNSA. The V end lost 5 bases, the J end lost 6 bases, and 26 bases lay between the germline ends. The CDR3 is 18 residues long.

The chain carries TRBV4-3 and TRBJ2-3; 9 bases map to TRBD1. J lost 4 bases, V lost 4 bases, and 6 bases had no gene match. The length of the CDR3 is 15 residues. CDR1 is LGHNA and CDR2 is YSLEER in the germline V gene. The CDR3 region is CASSPRTGAPDTQYF. DNA for the CDR3: TGCGCCAGCAGCCCGAGGACAGGGGCCCCAGATACGCAGTATTTT.

This clone was observed a single time. The chain carries TRBV2 and TRBJ2-7, with 8 bases that match TRBD1. Germline assignment: CDR1 SNHLY and CDR2 FYNNEI. This CDR3 is 13 amino acids long. Trimming removed 8 bases from V and 4 bases from J; junction bases left unmatched: 7. Written as DNA, the CDR3 is TGTGCCAGCGCCCGGGACAGGAAATACGAGCAGTACTTC. Its protein product is CASARDRKYEQYF. Drawing the rest from reference TRBV2 and TRBJ2-7, the complete variable domain is EPEVTQTPSHQVTQMGQEVILRCVPISNHLYFYWYRQILGQKVEFLVSFYNNEISEKSEIFDDQFSVERPDGSNFTLKIRSTKLEDSAMYFCASARDRKYEQYFGPGTRLTVT.

In DNA, the CDR3 is TGTGCCAGCAGCCTAGCTGGGGGCTTAGGCATTCAGTACTTC. Its protein is CASSLAGGLGIQYF. The rearrangement links TRBV4-2 to TRBJ2-4; TRBD1 is a possible D gene (6 bases). V gave up 4 bases and J gave up 9 bases, with 16 bases separating them. This CDR3 spans 14 amino acids. Looked up from germline, CDR1 is LGHNA and CDR2 is YNFKEQ.

The chain couples TRBV11-3 to TRBJ2-5; D may be TRBD1 (6 bases). In germline, CDR1 is SGHNT, CDR2 YENEEA. V was trimmed by 1 base and J by 0 bases, leaving 6 bases between them. CDR3 length: 14 amino acids. CDR3 loop: CASSLAGDQETQYF. The CDR3 bases are TGTGCCAGCAGCTTAGCAGGGGACCAAGAGACCCAGTACTTC.